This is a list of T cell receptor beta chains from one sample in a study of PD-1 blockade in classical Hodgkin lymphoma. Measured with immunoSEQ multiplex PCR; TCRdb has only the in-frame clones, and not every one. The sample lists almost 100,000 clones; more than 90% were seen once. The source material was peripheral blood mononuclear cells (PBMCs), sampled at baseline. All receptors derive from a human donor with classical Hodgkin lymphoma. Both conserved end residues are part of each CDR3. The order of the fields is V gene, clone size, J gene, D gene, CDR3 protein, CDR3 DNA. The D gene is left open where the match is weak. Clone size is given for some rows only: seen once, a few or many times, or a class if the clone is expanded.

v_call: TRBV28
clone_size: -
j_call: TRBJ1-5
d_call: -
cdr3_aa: CASSLVGFSNQPQHF
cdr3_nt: TGTGCCAGCAGCCTCGTGGGGTTCAGCAATCAGCCCCAGCATTTT

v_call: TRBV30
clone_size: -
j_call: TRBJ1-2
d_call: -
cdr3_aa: CAWRAGTGYGYTF
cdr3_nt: TGTGCCTGGAGAGCCGGGACGGGCTATGGCTACACCTTC

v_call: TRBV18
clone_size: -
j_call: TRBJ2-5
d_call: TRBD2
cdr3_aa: CASSPRLAGEGETQYF
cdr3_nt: TGTGCCAGCTCACCGCGACTAGCGGGAGAGGGAGAGACCCAGTACTTC

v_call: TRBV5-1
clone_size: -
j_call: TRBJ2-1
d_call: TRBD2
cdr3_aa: CASSPGLAGSNEQFF
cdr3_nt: TGCGCCAGCAGCCCAGGACTAGCGGGGTCAAATGAGCAGTTCTTC

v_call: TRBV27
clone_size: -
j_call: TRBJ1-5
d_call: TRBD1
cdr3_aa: CASSSIGTGPYSNQPQHF
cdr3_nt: TGTGCCAGCAGTTCTATCGGGACAGGGCCGTATAGCAATCAGCCCCAGCATTTT

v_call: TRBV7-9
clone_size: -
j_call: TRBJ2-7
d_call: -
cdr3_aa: CASSLASGYSYEQYF
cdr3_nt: TGTGCCAGCAGCTTAGCAAGCGGGTACTCCTACGAGCAGTACTTC

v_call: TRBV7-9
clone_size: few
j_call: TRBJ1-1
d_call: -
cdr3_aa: CASSTRAGTEAFF
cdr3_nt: TGTGCCAGCAGTACCAGGGCGGGGACTGAAGCTTTCTTT

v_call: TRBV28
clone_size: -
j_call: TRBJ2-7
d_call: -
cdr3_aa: CASSLGGDEQYF
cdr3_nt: TGTGCCAGCAGTTTGGGGGGCGACGAGCAGTACTTC

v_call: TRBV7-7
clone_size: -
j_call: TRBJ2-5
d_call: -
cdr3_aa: CASSLGGVEGETQYF
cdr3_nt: TGTGCCAGCAGCTTAGGGGGCGTGGAAGGGGAGACCCAGTACTTC

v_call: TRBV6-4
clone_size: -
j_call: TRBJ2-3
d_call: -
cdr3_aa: CASSEGVAATDTQYF
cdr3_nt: TGTGCCAGCAGTGAAGGAGTAGCGGCTACAGATACGCAGTATTTT

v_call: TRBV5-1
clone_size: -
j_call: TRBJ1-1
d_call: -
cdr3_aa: CASSFEGVNTEAFF
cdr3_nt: TGCGCCAGCAGCTTTGAGGGGGTGAACACTGAAGCTTTCTTT

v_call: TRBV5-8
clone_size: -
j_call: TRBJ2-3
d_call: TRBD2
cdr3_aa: CASSSGTSGSGTDTQYF
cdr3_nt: TGTGCCAGCAGCTCCGGGACTAGCGGCAGTGGGACAGATACGCAGTATTTT

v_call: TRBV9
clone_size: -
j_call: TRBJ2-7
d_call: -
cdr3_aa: CASSRSGDPTIYEQYF
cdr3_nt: TGTGCCAGCAGCCGCTCAGGGGACCCAACTATCTACGAGCAGTACTTC

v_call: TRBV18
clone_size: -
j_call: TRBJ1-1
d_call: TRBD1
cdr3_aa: CASSLDRANTEAFF
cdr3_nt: TGTGCCAGCTCACTCGACAGGGCGAACACTGAAGCTTTCTTT

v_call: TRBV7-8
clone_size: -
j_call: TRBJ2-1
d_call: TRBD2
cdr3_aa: CASTVGSGRAGEQFF
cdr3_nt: TGTGCCAGCACCGTTGGCAGCGGGAGGGCCGGTGAGCAGTTCTTC

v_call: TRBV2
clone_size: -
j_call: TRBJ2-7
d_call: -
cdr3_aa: CASSESASVAYEQYF
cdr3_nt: TGTGCCAGCAGTGAATCGGCTAGCGTGGCCTACGAGCAGTACTTC

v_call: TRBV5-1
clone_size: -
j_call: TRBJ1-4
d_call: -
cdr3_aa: CASTRGAPTNEKLFF
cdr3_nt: TGCGCCAGCACCCGGGGGGCCCCAACTAATGAAAAACTGTTTTTT

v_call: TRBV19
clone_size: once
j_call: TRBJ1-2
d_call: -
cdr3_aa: CASSSTANYGYTF
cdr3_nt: TGTGCCAGTAGCTCGACAGCGAACTATGGCTACACCTTC

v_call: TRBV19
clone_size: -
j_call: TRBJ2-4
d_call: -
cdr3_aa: CASRMVRVLVGYIQYF
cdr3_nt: TGTGCCAGCAGAATGGTCAGGGTTCTAGTAGGGTACATTCAGTACTTC

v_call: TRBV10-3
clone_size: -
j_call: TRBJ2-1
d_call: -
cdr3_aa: CATSGAIVGAFDEQFF
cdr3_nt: TGTGCCACCAGTGGGGCCATAGTAGGTGCCTTCGATGAGCAGTTCTTC

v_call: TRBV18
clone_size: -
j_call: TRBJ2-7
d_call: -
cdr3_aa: CASSPVGDAYSYEQYF
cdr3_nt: TGTGCCAGCTCACCAGTTGGAGACGCCTACTCCTACGAGCAGTACTTC